The T cell receptor beta chain described here comes from a study of OX40 agonist ivuxolimab in advanced cancers. The method was immunoSEQ multiplex PCR; TCRdb's version includes in-frame clones alone and lacks a portion of them. The repertoire has about 100,000 clones, around 94% of them found once; the top ten carry around 0.17%. After removal of 6 bases from V and 6 bases from J, the junction contained 14 bases not matched to a gene. Germline V gene data show CDR1 as MDHEN and CDR2 as SYDVKM. This CDR3 spans 16 amino acids. This TCR was sampled from an adult with an advanced solid tumor such as melanoma, head and neck, liver or kidney cancer. Sequenced material: CD4+ or CD8+ T cells sorted from blood, taken in a trial of the OX40 agonist ivuxolimab. The V gene is TRBV28, the J gene TRBJ1-2; 9 bases fit TRBD1. The CDR3 spells CASSKGTGRNIDGYTF. The CDR3 region has the DNA TGTGCCAGCAGCAAGGGGACAGGGCGGAATATCGATGGCTACACCTTC.